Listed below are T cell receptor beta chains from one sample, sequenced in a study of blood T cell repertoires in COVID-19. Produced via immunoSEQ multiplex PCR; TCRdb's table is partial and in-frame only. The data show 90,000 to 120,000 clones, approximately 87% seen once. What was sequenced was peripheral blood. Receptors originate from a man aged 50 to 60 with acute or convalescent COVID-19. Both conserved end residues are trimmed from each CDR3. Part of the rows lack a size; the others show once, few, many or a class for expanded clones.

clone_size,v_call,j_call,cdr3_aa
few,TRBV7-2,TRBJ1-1,ASSEDGTGRLEAF
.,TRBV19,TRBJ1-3,ASELGTGNGNTIY
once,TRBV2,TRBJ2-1,ASRPGLPGNEQF
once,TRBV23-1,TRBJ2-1,ASSKSLVRGRGSWSYNEQF
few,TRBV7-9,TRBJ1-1,ASSIRQVETEAF
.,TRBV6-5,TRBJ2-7,ASILSVRFYEQY
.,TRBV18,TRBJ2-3,ASSPNRGTDTQY
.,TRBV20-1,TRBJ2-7,SASQGQEQY
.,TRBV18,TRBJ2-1,ASAAGDEQF
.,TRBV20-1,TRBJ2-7,SAEGGYEQY
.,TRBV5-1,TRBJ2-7,ASKTGGAAGEQY
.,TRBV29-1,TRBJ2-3,SVAASWDTQY
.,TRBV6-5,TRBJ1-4,ASSYLGRGGEKLF
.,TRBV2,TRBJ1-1,ASRGLEATEAF
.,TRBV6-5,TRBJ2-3,ASSIVQGATDTQY
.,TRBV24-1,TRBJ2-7,ATSDRGQGNEQY
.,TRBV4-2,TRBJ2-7,ASSRSSETHYEQY
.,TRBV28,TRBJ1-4,ASSLPGGLEKLF
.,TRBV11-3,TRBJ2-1,ASSLGAYNEQF
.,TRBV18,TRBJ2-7,ASSPSRFSEQY
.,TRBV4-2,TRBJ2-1,ASSQGLFYRNEQF
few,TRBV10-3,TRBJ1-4,AISEVGQPNEKLF
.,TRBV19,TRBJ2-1,ASSIGPNSGGNV
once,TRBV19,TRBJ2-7,ASSIGSGSTHEQY
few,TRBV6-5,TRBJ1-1,ASRSRGTEAF
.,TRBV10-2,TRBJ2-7,ASLGGVIRREQY
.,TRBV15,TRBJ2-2,ATSRDIVGELF
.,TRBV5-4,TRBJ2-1,ASSLTVSSSYNEQF
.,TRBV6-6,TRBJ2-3,ASSRVDRDTQY
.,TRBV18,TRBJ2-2,ASSPWGLQGAQTGELF
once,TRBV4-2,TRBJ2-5,ASSQGPQPGETQY
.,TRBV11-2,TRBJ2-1,ASSLAMRLAGENEQF
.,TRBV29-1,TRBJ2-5,SVGGFQETQY
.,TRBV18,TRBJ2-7,ASSPGQGFVDEQY
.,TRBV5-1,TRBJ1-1,ASSLYGPGRGPEAF
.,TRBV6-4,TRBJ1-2,ASSSWPFYGYT
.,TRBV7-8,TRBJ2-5,ASSPGGRDRGRVDAGYQETQY
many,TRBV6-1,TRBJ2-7,ASSEARDRVSYEQY
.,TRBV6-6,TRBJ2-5,ASKSRDRQETQY
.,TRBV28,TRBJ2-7,ASKKAGLAVQEQY
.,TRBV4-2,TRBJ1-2,ASSQVGGQTYGYT
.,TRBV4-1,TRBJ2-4,ASSQYAGQGQY
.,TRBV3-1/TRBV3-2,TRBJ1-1,ASTLKGKNTEAF
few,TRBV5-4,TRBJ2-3,ASSLGGSGRDTQY
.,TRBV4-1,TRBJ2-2,ASSRVLSGRAGGTGELF
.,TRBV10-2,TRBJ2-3,ASREREGSTDTQY
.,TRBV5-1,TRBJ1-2,ASRPPGTGYGYT
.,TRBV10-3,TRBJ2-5,AISMNSGETQY
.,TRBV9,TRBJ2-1,ASSVESRDRGPRINNEQF
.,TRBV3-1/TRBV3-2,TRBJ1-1,ASSQVGPNTEAF
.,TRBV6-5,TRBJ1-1,ASSRDSVNTEAF
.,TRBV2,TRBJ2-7,ASRDGQWEVEEQY